The 20 T cell receptor beta chains in this list originate from one sample, sequenced in a study of technical replicates of blood from a few donors. Clones were sequenced by immunoSEQ multiplex PCR, and TCRdb holds only the in-frame ones, with some missing. The sample lists 55,000 to 80,000 clones; roughly 90% were seen once. Sequenced sample: T cells isolated from PBMCs. The receptor source for this set is a human donor in good health.

V usage is TRBV10-3 and J usage is TRBJ2-3, with D possibly matching TRBD1 (5 bases). V lost 2 bases to trimming and J lost 0 bases, with 6 bases between them. Germline values: CDR1 ENHRY, CDR2 SYGVKD. This CDR3 is 14 amino acids long. CDR3 sequence reads: CAISEQGSTDTQYF. The CDR3 nucleotides read TGTGCCATCAGTGAGCAGGGTAGCACAGATACGCAGTATTTT.

This rearrangement joins TRBV19 to TRBJ2-1; 12 bases are a match to TRBD2. The trim removed 4 bases at V and 4 bases at J, leaving 2 bases unmatched. The CDR3 loop spans 15 amino acids. The germline CDR1 and CDR2 sequences are LNHDA and SQIVND (reference sequence). CDR3 DNA: TGTGCCAGTAGTACAACTAGCGGGGGGTACAATGAGCAGTTCTTC. Residues: CASSTTSGGYNEQFF.

This clone was seen only a few times. V and J are TRBV4-1 and TRBJ1-2; TRBD1 might be the D (5 bases). V was clipped by 0 bases and J by 4 bases, with 6 bases between them. CDR1 is MGHRA, CDR2 YSYEKL, per germline. The CDR3 sequence is 13 residues long. Written as DNA, the CDR3 is TGCGCCAGCAGCCAAGACGGGGGCTATGGCTACACCTTC. This sequence encodes CASSQDGGYGYTF.

Only one count was recorded for this clone. V and J are TRBV25-1 and TRBJ1-5, with unresolved D. V lost 1 base to trimming and J lost 4 bases, with 8 bases between them. The CDR3 extends over 14 amino acids. Per germline, CDR1 MGHDK and CDR2 SYGVNS. This CDR3 reads CASSEFAGNQPQHF. The CDR3 bases are TGTGCCAGCAGTGAATTTGCGGGGAATCAGCCCCAGCATTTT.

The chain couples TRBV6-1 to TRBJ2-1; TRBD2 agrees at 9 bases. The CDR3 consists of 15 residues. Germline-derived CDR1 and CDR2 are MNHNS and SASEGT. The V gene end was trimmed by 6 bases and the J gene end by 0 bases; junction bases not matched to a gene: 3. CDR3 nucleotides: TGTGCCAGCAGACGTAGCGGGAGCTCCTACAATGAGCAGTTCTTC. Encoded protein: CASRRSGSSYNEQFF.

The rearrangement joins TRBV5-4 to TRBJ1-2; maybe TRBD1 (6 bases). The V gene lost 3 bases and the J gene lost 8 bases, with 11 bases spanning the gap. CDR3 size: 12 residues. Germline CDR1 is SGHNT and CDR2 is YYREEE (reference sequence). The CDR3 nucleotides are TGTGCCAGCAGCTACCCAGGGGCCGGCTACACCTTC. Amino acids: CASSYPGAGYTF. The full variable domain, with the rest looked up from reference TRBV5-4 and TRBJ1-2, is ETGVTQSPTHLIKTRGQQVTLRCSSQSGHNTVSWYQQALGQGPQFIFQYYREEENGRGNFPPRFSGLQFPNYSSELNVNALELDDSALYLCASSYPGAGYTFGSGTRLTVV.

The chain combines TRBV7-9 with TRBJ1-3, with D unresolved. CDR3 size: 15 residues. Trimming took off 3 bases at V and 2 bases at J, with 11 bases between the two ends. Per germline, CDR1 SEHNR and CDR2 FQNEAQ (reference sequence). CDR3 residues: CASSFAHTPGNTIYF. The CDR3 DNA reads as TGTGCCAGCAGCTTTGCGCATACCCCTGGAAACACCATATATTTT.

The chain has TRBV30 and TRBJ2-2; no clear D gene. The V end was cut by 4 bases, the J end by 3 bases, with 15 bases between. The CDR3 has 15 amino acids. CDR1 GTSNPN and CDR2 SVGIG come from the germline V gene (reference sequence). The CDR3 bases are TGTGCCTGGAATCCCGAGCGCAACCACACCGGGGAGCTGTTTTTT. Translating it yields CAWNPERNHTGELFF.

V gene TRBV9 combines with J gene TRBJ2-3; the match to TRBD2 covers 14 bases. The germline V gene has CDR1 SGDLS and CDR2 YYNGEE. CDR3 length: 16 residues. Trimming cost V 4 bases and J 3 bases; bases outside gene matches: 4. For the CDR3, the DNA is TGTGCCAGCAGCACGCGGACTAGCGGGAGGACAGATACGCAGTATTTT. Translating gives CASSTRTSGRTDTQYF.

J is TRBJ1-1 and V is TRBV28, with TRBD1 identical over 7 bases. The germline V gene encodes CDR1 MDHEN and CDR2 SYDVKM. J gave up 2 bases and V 3 bases, and 6 bases lay outside the gene matches. This CDR3 is 15 amino acids long. In DNA form, the CDR3 reads TGTGCCAGCAGTTTTCCCGGGACAGCTAACACTGAAGCTTTCTTT. Amino acids: CASSFPGTANTEAFF. Looking up the rest from reference TRBV28 and TRBJ1-1 gives the full variable domain: DVKVTQSSRYLVKRTGEKVFLECVQDMDHENMFWYRQDPGLGLRLIYFSYDVKMKEKGDIPEGYSVSREKKERFSLILESASTNQTSMYLCASSFPGTANTEAFFGQGTRLTVV.

The CDR3 region is CASRAAGSKNEKLFF. The CDR3 nucleotides read TGTGCCAGCCGTGCTGCGGGCAGTAAGAATGAAAAACTGTTTTTT. V and J are TRBV2 and TRBJ1-4; D is ambiguous. The CDR3 totals 15 residues. Germline V gives CDR1 SNHLY, CDR2 FYNNEI. V lost 8 bases, J lost 5 bases, and 18 bases lay in between. The full variable domain, completed using reference TRBV2 and TRBJ1-4, is EPEVTQTPSHQVTQMGQEVILRCVPISNHLYFYWYRQILGQKVEFLVSFYNNEISEKSEIFDDQFSVERPDGSNFTLKIRSTKLEDSAMYFCASRAAGSKNEKLFFGSGTQLSVL.

The chain carries TRBV4-1 and TRBJ2-2; TRBD2 matches 7 bases. Germline CDR1 reads MGHRA; CDR2 reads YSYEKL. V shed 6 bases and J 7 bases; nucleotides not matched to a gene: 8. This CDR3 spans 14 amino acids. CDR3 nucleotides: TGCGCCAGCAGTCAATGGGGGGGTAGCGGGGAGCTGTTTTTT. Residues: CASSQWGGSGELFF.

This chain uses TRBV7-8 with TRBJ2-1; maybe TRBD2 (6 bases). V dropped 3 bases and J dropped 9 bases, with 12 bases sitting between them. Germline V CDR1 and CDR2: SGHVS, FQNEAQ. This CDR3 is built from 13 residues. CDR3 in amino acids: CASSFGGIGEQFF. The DNA for the CDR3 is TGTGCCAGCAGCTTTGGGGGGATCGGTGAGCAGTTCTTC.

The J gene is TRBJ2-7, the V gene TRBV9, with 8 bases that match TRBD2. Germline V gene sequence: CDR1 SGDLS, CDR2 YYNGEE. This CDR3 is built from 14 residues. V lost 5 bases and J lost 3; bases outside the gene matches: 7. In DNA, the CDR3 is TGTGCCAGCAGTCGGACTAGCCAGGGCTACGAGCAGTACTTC. Protein product: CASSRTSQGYEQYF.

This chain links TRBV27 with TRBJ2-3, with 8 bases lining up with TRBD2. The CDR3 length is 16 residues. Per the germline V gene, CDR1 is MNHEY and CDR2 is SMNVEV (reference sequence). J was trimmed by 0 bases and V by 0 bases; bases with no gene match: 2. The DNA for the CDR3 is TGTGCCAGCAGTTTATCGGCTAGCGGGAGCACAGATACGCAGTATTTT. Protein sequence: CASSLSASGSTDTQYF.

The genes are TRBV11-2 and TRBJ2-1, with TRBD2 identical over 7 bases. Germline CDR1 reads SGHAT; CDR2 reads FQNNGV. V gave up 6 bases and J gave up 5 bases; unmatched junction bases: 10. CDR3 size: 15 residues. Here the CDR3 DNA reads TGTGCCAGCAGTCCTGATTGGCTAGCGGACAATGAGCAGTTCTTC. Encoded protein: CASSPDWLADNEQFF.

The chain couples TRBV28 to TRBJ1-1; D remains unclear. The CDR3 is 11 amino acids. Germline CDR1 reads MDHEN; CDR2 reads SYDVKM. V dropped 6 bases and J dropped 6 bases, with 8 bases sitting between them. Here the CDR3 reads CASSLYSEAFF. The CDR3, as DNA: TGTGCCAGCAGCCTATATTCTGAAGCTTTCTTT.

The gene calls are TRBV27 and TRBJ1-5; D uncertain. CDR3 length: 11 residues. Germline V lookup: CDR1 MNHEY, CDR2 SMNVEV (reference sequence). Trimming left V 7 bases short and J 3 bases short, with 4 bases between. The DNA for the CDR3 is TGTGCCAGCACCTCCAATCAGCCCCAGCATTTT. Translated, it gives CASTSNQPQHF.

The CDR3 DNA reads as TGTGCCAGCAGGGGGGGGACTAGCGGACTGTCCTACGTCTCCACAGATACGCAGTATTTT. This gives the protein CASRGGTSGLSYVSTDTQYF. The J gene is TRBJ2-3, the V gene TRBV28, with TRBD2 matching 11 bases. The CDR3 sequence is 20 residues long. In germline, CDR1 is MDHEN, CDR2 SYDVKM. After removal of 6 bases from V and 2 bases from J, the junction contained 19 bases not matched to a gene.

This chain uses TRBV6-6 with TRBJ1-1, with D hard to call. The CDR3 has 12 residues. Trimming pared 2 bases from V and 4 bases from J, leaving 5 bases between. CDR1 is MNHNY and CDR2 is SVGAGI in the germline V gene (reference sequence). The CDR3 sequence is CASSYGATEAFF. The CDR3, as DNA: TGTGCCAGCAGTTACGGAGCCACTGAAGCTTTCTTT.